These T cell receptor beta chains were read from a single sample in a study of CD8 T cells in ankylosing spondylitis. TCRdb analysed the 5' RACE reads with MiXCR anew, one entry per CDR3 protein. Of approximately 45,000 distinct CDR3 sequences in the sample, 9.5% to 11% were seen once. The material sequenced was blood, either unsorted or a sorted T cell fraction (not recorded which). These receptors were obtained from a male donor with ankylosing spondylitis or in good health (not recorded which). Each CDR3 is given with its conserved first and last residue. A D gene is named only where the DNA matches it firmly. Size is stated for part of the rows, as once, few or many counts, or as a class when the clone is expanded.

j_call	clone_size	v_call	d_call	cdr3_aa	cdr3_nt
TRBJ2-1	many	TRBV2	-	CASRFRINNEQFF	TGTGCCAGCAGGTTTCGGATAAACAATGAGCAGTTCTTC
TRBJ1-1	few	TRBV7-9	-	CASSDHTGATEAFF	TGTGCCAGCAGCGACCATACGGGTGCCACTGAAGCTTTCTTT
TRBJ1-5	few	TRBV7-9	-	CASSLARLPQHF	TGTGCCAGCAGCTTAGCGCGTCTGCCCCAGCATTTT
TRBJ2-7	many	TRBV3-1	-	CASSQMLQVSYEQYF	TGTGCCAGCAGCCAAATGTTGCAGGTCTCCTACGAGCAGTACTTC
TRBJ2-5	many	TRBV6-5	-	CASSYGSSETQYF	TGTGCCAGCAGTTACGGGTCCTCAGAGACCCAGTACTTC
TRBJ2-1	-	TRBV7-2	-	CASTNRYEQFF	TGTGCCAGCACGAATCGCTATGAGCAGTTCTTC
TRBJ2-2	many	TRBV20-1	-	CSARGHLDFPGELFF	TGCAGTGCCAGAGGGCATCTAGACTTCCCCGGGGAGCTGTTTTTT
TRBJ1-1	many	TRBV25-1	-	CASSEGGLTEAFF	TGTGCCAGCAGTGAAGGGGGGTTAACTGAAGCTTTCTTT
TRBJ2-3	many	TRBV2	TRBD2	CASSVGLAGVSTDTQYF	TGTGCCAGCAGTGTCGGACTAGCGGGGGTTAGCACAGATACGCAGTATTTT
TRBJ2-3	many	TRBV7-2	-	CASSGSAADTQYF	TGTGCCAGCAGTGGTAGCGCCGCAGATACGCAGTATTTT
TRBJ2-7	-	TRBV29-1	TRBD1	CSVVLTGYEQYF	TGCAGCGTTGTTTTGACAGGGTACGAGCAGTACTTC
TRBJ2-3	many	TRBV12-3/TRBV12-4	TRBD1	CASSLTGRTDTQYF	TGTGCCAGCAGTTTGACAGGGCGCACAGATACGCAGTATTTT
TRBJ1-6	few	TRBV4-2	-	CASGPRVDSPLHF	TGTGCCAGCGGCCCCCGGGTTGATTCACCCCTCCACTTT
TRBJ2-1	many	TRBV5-1	TRBD2	CASSPRTSGGSLSNEQFF	TGCGCCAGCAGCCCCAGGACTAGCGGGGGGTCCCTGAGCAATGAGCAGTTCTTC
TRBJ2-7	many	TRBV28	-	CASRSDRLSPLYEQYF	TGTGCCAGCAGAAGCGACAGGCTCTCTCCCCTCTACGAGCAGTACTTC
TRBJ2-1	many	TRBV12-3/TRBV12-4	-	CASSLLSSYNEQFF	TGTGCCAGCAGTTTGCTAAGCTCCTACAATGAGCAGTTCTTC
TRBJ2-2	-	TRBV21-1	-	CASSRLENGELFF	TGTGCCAGCAGCAGACTAGAGAACGGGGAGCTGTTTTTT
TRBJ2-5	many	TRBV5-5	-	CASSLIRTQETQYF	TGTGCCAGCAGCCTCATCCGCACCCAAGAGACCCAGTACTTC
TRBJ2-1	many	TRBV21-1	-	CASSKSRQPCNEQFF	TGTGCCAGCAGCAAATCGCGACAGCCTTGCAATGAGCAGTTCTTC
TRBJ1-6	few	TRBV5-4	TRBD1	CASSLKGQALSPLHF	TGTGCCAGCAGCCTTAAAGGACAGGCTTTATCACCCCTCCACTTT